A selection of T cell receptor beta chains follows, all from one sample in a study of cytomegalovirus exposure and HLA in healthy donors. TCRdb's table, derived via immunoSEQ multiplex PCR, lists solely in-frame clones and lacks some. This table lists roughly 58,000 clones. Sequenced: PBMCs. Source of these receptors: a woman in her fifties or sixties in good health and CMV-seropositive. Each CDR3 is given with its conserved first and last residue. A D gene is named only where the DNA matches it firmly.

v_gene	d_gene	j_gene	CDR3nt	CDR3aa
TRBV7-2	TRBD1	TRBJ2-5	TGTGCCAGCAGCATAGGGACAGCCTTCCAAGAGACCCAGTACTTC	CASSIGTAFQETQYF
TRBV4-1	NA	TRBJ2-1	TGCGCCAGCAGCCAACGACTTACTAGCTCCTACAATGAGCAGTTCTTC	CASSQRLTSSYNEQFF
TRBV7-8	NA	TRBJ2-5	TGTGCCAGCAGCCCCCATACATTAAAAGAGACCCAGTACTTC	CASSPHTLKETQYF
TRBV11-2	TRBD1	TRBJ2-7	TGTGCCAGCAGCATTGGGACAGGGGGCATAAGCCCGTCCTACGAGCAGTACTTC	CASSIGTGGISPSYEQYF
TRBV19	NA	TRBJ1-6	TGTGCCAGTCGAGAGGGTGGTTGGCTGGATTCACCCCTCCACTTT	CASREGGWLDSPLHF
TRBV5-1	NA	TRBJ2-5	TGCGCCAGCAGCTTGGCCGGACAGCCAGGAGAGACCCAGTACTTC	CASSLAGQPGETQYF
TRBV27	TRBD2	TRBJ2-2	TGTGCCAGCAGTTTAGCTAGCGGGGTTACCGGGGAGCTGTTTTTT	CASSLASGVTGELFF
TRBV2	NA	TRBJ2-1	TGTGCCAGCAGTACCCGGAGGTACACTTTCTTC	CASSTRRYTFF
TRBV27	TRBD1	TRBJ2-1	TGTGCCAGCAGTTTTGGGACAGGGGGCAGGAATGAGCAGTTCTTC	CASSFGTGGRNEQFF
TRBV5-5	NA	TRBJ2-1	TGTGCCAGCAGCTTGACTAGCAGTAAAAATGAGCAGTTCTTC	CASSLTSSKNEQFF
TRBV5-1	NA	TRBJ1-2	TGCGCCAGCAGCTTGGGTCTATCTAACTATGGCTACACCTTC	CASSLGLSNYGYTF
TRBV7-9	TRBD1	TRBJ1-6	TGTGCCAGCAGAAGACAGGGGGCATGGGATTCACCCCTCCACTTT	CASRRQGAWDSPLHF
TRBV29-1	TRBD2	TRBJ2-7	TGCAGCGCCCCCCGGGGGGGCACCCCCTACGAGCAGTACTTC	CSAPRGGTPYEQYF
TRBV5-3	NA	TRBJ2-1	TGTGCCAGAAGCTTCGAGTCTGATGCCAATGAGCAGTTCTTC	CARSFESDANEQFF
TRBV29-1	NA	TRBJ1-5	TGCAGCGTTTCTAATCAGCCCCAGCATTTT	CSVSNQPQHF
TRBV11-3	NA	TRBJ1-1	TGTGCCAGCGTTCCTCGGGAGCGACGGAACACTGAAGCTTTCTTT	CASVPRERRNTEAFF